A single T cell receptor beta chain is shown here with its context. Its antigen is not identified. Profiling relied on immunoSEQ multiplex PCR, and the TCRdb table lists in-frame clones only, not all of them. This sample has tens of thousands of clones, with roughly 78% found just once. The entry originates in a study of PD-1 blockade in mismatch repair-deficient tumors. Overall study findings and caveats: Tumor-resident clones, often absent from pretreatment blood, expanded after pembrolizumab and then contracted.

Germline-derived CDR1 and CDR2 are LNHDA and SQIVND (reference sequence). The CDR3 length is 15 residues. V lost 5 bases, J lost 2 bases, and 7 bases stayed unmatched. The V call is TRBV19, the J call TRBJ2-7, with 9 bases lining up with TRBD2. The sequence was collected from an adult with mismatch repair-deficient cancer. Sequencing used peripheral blood, obtained 4 weeks after starting pembrolizumab. Written as DNA, the CDR3 is TGTGCCAGTAGTGAGATAGCGGGAGCAACCTACGAGCAGTACTTC. Translating it yields CASSEIAGATYEQYF.